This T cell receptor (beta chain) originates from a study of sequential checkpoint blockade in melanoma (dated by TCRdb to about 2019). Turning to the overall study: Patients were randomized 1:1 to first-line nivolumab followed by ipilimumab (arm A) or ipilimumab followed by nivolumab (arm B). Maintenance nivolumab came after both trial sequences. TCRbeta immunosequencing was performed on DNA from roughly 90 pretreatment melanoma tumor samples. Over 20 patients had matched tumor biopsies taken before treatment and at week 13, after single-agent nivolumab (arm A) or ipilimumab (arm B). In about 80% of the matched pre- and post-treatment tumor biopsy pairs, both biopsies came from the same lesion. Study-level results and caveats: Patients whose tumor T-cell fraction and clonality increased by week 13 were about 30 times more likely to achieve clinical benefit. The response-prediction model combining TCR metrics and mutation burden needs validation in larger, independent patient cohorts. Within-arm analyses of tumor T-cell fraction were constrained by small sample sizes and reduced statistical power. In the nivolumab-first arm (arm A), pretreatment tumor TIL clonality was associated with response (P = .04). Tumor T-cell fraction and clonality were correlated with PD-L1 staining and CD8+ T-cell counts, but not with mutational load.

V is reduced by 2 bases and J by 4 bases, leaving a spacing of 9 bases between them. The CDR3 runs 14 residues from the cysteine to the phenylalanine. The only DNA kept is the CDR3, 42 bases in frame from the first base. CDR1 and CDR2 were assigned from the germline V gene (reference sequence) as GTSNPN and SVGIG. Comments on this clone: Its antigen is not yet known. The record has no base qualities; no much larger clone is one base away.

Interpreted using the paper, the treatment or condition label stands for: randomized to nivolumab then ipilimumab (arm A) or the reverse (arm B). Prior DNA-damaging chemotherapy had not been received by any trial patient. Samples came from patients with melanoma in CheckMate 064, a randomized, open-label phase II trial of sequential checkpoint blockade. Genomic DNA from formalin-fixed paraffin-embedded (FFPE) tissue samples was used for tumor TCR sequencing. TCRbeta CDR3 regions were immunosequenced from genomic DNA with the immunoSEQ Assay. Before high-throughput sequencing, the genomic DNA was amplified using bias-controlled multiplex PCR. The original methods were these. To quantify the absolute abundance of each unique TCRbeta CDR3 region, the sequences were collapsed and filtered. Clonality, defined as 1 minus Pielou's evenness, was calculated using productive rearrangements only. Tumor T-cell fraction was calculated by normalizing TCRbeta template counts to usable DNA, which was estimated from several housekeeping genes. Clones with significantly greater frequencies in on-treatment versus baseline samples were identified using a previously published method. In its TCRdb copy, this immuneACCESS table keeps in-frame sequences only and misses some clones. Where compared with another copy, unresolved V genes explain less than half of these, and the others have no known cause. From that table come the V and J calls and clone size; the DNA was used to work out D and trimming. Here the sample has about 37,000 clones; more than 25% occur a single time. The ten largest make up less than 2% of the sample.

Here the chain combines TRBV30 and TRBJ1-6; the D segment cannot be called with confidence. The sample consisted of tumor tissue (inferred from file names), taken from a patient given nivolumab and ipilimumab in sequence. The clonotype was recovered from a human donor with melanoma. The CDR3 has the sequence CAWSRAGYNSPLHF. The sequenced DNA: TGTGCCTGGAGTCGGGCGGGTTATAATTCACCCCTCCACTTT.